This TCR beta chain was profiled in a study of a mutant IDH1 vaccine in newly diagnosed glioma. About the research overall: Sex among treated patients split about 60% male, roughly 40% female; mean age was about 40 years. It was radiotherapy, temozolomide, or both that patients received previously, with most receiving both.

Study-level results: Variations in leading peripheral T cell clonotypes appeared to have no connection with pseudoprogression.

The sample's time point: week 5, during vaccination. The content of each vaccine dose was 300 ug of mutant IDH1 20-mer peptide, and topical imiquimod accompanied it. Each tumor in the donors was a new WHO grade 3 or 4 astrocytoma, IDH1-mutant and ATRX-lost. Measured with immunoSEQ multiplex PCR; TCRdb has only the in-frame clones, and not every one. The sample carries about 54,000 clones, 75% to 85% recorded once. The CDR3 length is 16 residues. V was shortened by 0 bases and J by 2 bases, with 8 bases between the two germline ends. Germline values: CDR1 LGHNA, CDR2 YNFKEQ. As concerns this clone: Its specificity is not known.

The V and J genes are TRBV4-2 and TRBJ2-6; D is possibly TRBD2 (5 bases). The origin of this receptor is a man aged 25 to 40 with glioma. The sequencing here drew on PBMCs, taken from a glioma patient whose treatment included an IDH1 peptide vaccine. CDR3 nucleotides: TGTGCCAGCAGCCAAGATGAGACTACTGGGGCCAACGTCCTGACTTTC. Translation gives CASSQDETTGANVLTF.